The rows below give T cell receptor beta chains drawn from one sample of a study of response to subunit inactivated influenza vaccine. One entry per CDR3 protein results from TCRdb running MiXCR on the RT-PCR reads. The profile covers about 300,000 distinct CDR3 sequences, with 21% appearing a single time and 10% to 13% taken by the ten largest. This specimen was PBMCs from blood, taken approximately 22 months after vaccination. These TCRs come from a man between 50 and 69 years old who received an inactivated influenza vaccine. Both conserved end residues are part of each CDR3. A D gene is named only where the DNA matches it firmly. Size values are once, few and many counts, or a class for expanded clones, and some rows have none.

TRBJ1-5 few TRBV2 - CASSGSSNQPQHF TGTGCCAGCAGTGGGTCTAGCAATCAGCCCCAGCATTTT
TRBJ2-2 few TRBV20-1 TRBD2 CSARRTRGRELFF TGCAGTGCTCGCAGGACTAGAGGCCGGGAGCTGTTTTTT
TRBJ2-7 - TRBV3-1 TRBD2 CASSTTKASGRPRF TGTGCCAGCAGCACTACGAAGGCTAGCGGGAGGCCCCGCTTC
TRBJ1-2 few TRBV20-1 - CSASRGMGWNYGYTF TGCAGTGCTAGCAGAGGTATGGGCTGGAACTATGGCTACACCTTC
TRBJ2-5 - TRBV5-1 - CASSLVDRTETQYF TGCGCCAGCAGCTTGGTGGACCGGACAGAGACCCAGTACTTC
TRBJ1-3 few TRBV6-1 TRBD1 CASSVTQGTGNTIYF TGTGCCAGCAGTGTTACACAGGGGACTGGAAACACCATATATTTT
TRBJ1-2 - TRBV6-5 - CASSYRNREEDGYTF TGTGCCAGCAGTTACAGAAACAGGGAGGAAGATGGCTACACCTTC
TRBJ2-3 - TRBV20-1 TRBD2 CSAEIAGGHVDTQYF TGCAGTGCTGAGATAGCGGGAGGGCACGTGGATACGCAGTATTTT
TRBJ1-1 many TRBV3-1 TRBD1 CASSPRDRTTEAFF TGTGCCAGCAGCCCTAGGGACAGGACCACTGAAGCTTTCTTT
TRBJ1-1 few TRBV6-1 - CASNQGGRNTEAFF TGTGCCAGCAACCAGGGAGGGAGGAACACTGAAGCTTTCTTT
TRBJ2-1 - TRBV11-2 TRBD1 CASSLEDRGGNEQFF TGTGCCAGCAGCTTAGAGGACAGGGGTGGCAATGAGCAGTTCTTC
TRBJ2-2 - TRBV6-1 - CAISEGQFSMNTGELFF TGTGCCATCAGTGAAGGACAGTTTAGTATGAACACCGGGGAGCTGTTTTTT
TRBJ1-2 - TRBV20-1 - CSASLSGDYGYTF TGCAGTGCTAGTCTATCCGGGGACTATGGCTACACCTTC
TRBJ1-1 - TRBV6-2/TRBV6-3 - CASSYVGQSFYGTEAFF TGTGCCAGCAGTTACGTTGGGCAGTCTTTTTACGGCACTGAAGCTTTCTTT
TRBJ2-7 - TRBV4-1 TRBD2 CASSRETGFFTSGWSSYEQYF TGCGCCAGCAGCCGAGAGACAGGGTTTTTTACTAGCGGGTGGAGCTCCTACGAGCAGTACTTC
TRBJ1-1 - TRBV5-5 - CASSLEGRPSGAAFF TGTGCCAGCAGCTTGGAGGGCAGACCAAGTGGGGCGGCTTTCTTT
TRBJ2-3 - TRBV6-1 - CATRGNPTDTQYF TGTGCCACCCGGGGTAACCCCACAGATACGCAGTATTTT
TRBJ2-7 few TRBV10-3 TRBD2 CAISRTLAGGPLTIAYEQYF TGTGCCATCAGCAGGACTTTAGCGGGAGGGCCTTTAACCATCGCATACGAGCAGTACTTC
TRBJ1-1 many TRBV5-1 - CASRSLGETEAFF TGCGCCAGCAGATCTTTAGGGGAGACTGAAGCTTTCTTT
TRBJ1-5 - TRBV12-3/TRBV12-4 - CASSLAGGSSQPQHF TGTGCCAGCAGTTTAGCCGGGGGGAGCAGTCAGCCCCAGCATTTT
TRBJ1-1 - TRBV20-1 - CSARDRMNTEAFF TGCAGTGCTAGAGATCGTATGAACACTGAAGCTTTCTTT
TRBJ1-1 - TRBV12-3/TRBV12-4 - CASSLGLEVSGAFF TGTGCCAGTAGTTTAGGTCTTGAGGTCTCTGGAGCTTTCTTT